The text below deals with one TCR beta chain. The antigen remains unidentified. Germline V CDR1 and CDR2: SGHTA, FQGNSA. This CDR3 is 13 amino acids long. V was clipped by 5 bases and J by 7 bases; unmatched bases: 3. One entry per CDR3 protein results from TCRdb running MiXCR on the reads. In the table there are roughly 69,000 distinct CDR3 sequences, 20% of which are singletons. The sample belongs to a study of T cell repertoires in cytomegalovirus infection. Study-level background: Recently identified HLA-C-restricted and well-studied HLA-B-restricted CMV epitopes were used.

Study-wide findings and caveats: Carriers of CMV plus the relevant HLA were identified by cumulative public TCR beta family frequency.

This receptor was identified in a human donor in good health (CMV status not recorded). Some clones in this sample may be carry-over from other donors' samples. The chain combines TRBV7-2 with TRBJ2-1, with TRBD2 identical over 9 bases. Sample: CD8+ T cells from cultured PBMCs, taken from culture after CMV antigen stimulation. The CDR3 bases are TGTGCCAGCAGCCTGGGACTAGCTAATGAGCAGTTCTTC. Protein: CASSLGLANEQFF.